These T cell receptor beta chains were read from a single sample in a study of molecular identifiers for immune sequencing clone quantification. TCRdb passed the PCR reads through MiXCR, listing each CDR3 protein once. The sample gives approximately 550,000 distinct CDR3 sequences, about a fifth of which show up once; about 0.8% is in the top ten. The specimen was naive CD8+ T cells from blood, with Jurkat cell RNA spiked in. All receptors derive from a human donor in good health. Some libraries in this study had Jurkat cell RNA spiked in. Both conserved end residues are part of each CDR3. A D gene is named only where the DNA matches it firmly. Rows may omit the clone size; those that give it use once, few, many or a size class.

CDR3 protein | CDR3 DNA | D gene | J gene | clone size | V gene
CAISEDTGGYEQYF | TGTGCCATCAGTGAGGATACAGGGGGTTACGAGCAGTACTTC | TRBD1 | TRBJ2-7 | NA | TRBV10-3
CASSVRGTGVVAGELFF | TGTGCCAGCAGCGTCCGAGGGACAGGGGTTGTGGCCGGGGAGCTGTTTTTT | TRBD1 | TRBJ2-2 | NA | TRBV11-2
CASSQAGFSGELFF | TGTGCCAGCAGCCAAGCCGGCTTCTCCGGGGAGCTGTTTTTT | NA | TRBJ2-2 | NA | TRBV3-1
CSARGTQGLGDTQYF | TGCAGTGCAAGGGGAACACAGGGGTTGGGAGATACGCAGTATTTT | TRBD1 | TRBJ2-3 | few | TRBV20-1
CASTHSSGYNEQFF | TGTGCCAGCACCCATTCAAGCGGATACAATGAGCAGTTCTTC | NA | TRBJ2-1 | few | TRBV6-2/TRBV6-3
CASSRVKSERVEQFF | TGCGCCAGCAGCCGAGTAAAGTCCGAGAGGGTTGAGCAGTTCTTC | NA | TRBJ2-1 | many | TRBV4-1
CASSLAGPPNLDTGELFF | TGTGCCAGCAGCTTGGCCGGACCGCCGAACTTGGACACCGGGGAGCTGTTTTTT | NA | TRBJ2-2 | NA | TRBV5-8
CASSYGFDEQYF | TGTGCCAGCAGCTACGGCTTCGACGAGCAGTACTTC | NA | TRBJ2-7 | NA | TRBV11-2
CASSLLGGRGTEAFF | TGTGCCAGCAGTTTACTCGGTGGGAGGGGCACTGAAGCTTTCTTT | NA | TRBJ1-1 | many | TRBV12-3/TRBV12-4
CSALGTSGAIYEQYF | TGCAGTGCTCTAGGGACTAGCGGAGCGATCTACGAGCAGTACTTC | TRBD2 | TRBJ2-7 | few | TRBV20-1
CSVDEGAGQPQHF | TGCAGCGTTGACGAGGGGGCAGGGCAGCCCCAGCATTTT | TRBD1 | TRBJ1-5 | many | TRBV29-1
CASSPLGAYGQYF | TGTGCCAGCAGCCCCTTGGGGGCCTACGGGCAGTACTTC | NA | TRBJ2-7 | NA | TRBV5-6
CASSPSPRGLAGELFF | TGTGCCAGCTCACCATCCCCTAGGGGGCTTGCCGGGGAGCTGTTTTTT | TRBD1 | TRBJ2-2 | NA | TRBV18
CASSQDTGIYNEQFF | TGCGCCAGCAGCCAAGATACAGGGATATACAATGAGCAGTTCTTC | NA | TRBJ2-1 | few | TRBV4-3
CASSFGQVDEQYF | TGTGCCAGCAGCTTCGGACAGGTCGACGAGCAGTACTTC | TRBD1 | TRBJ2-7 | NA | TRBV5-6
CATGDFNRGPGELFF | TGTGCCACCGGTGATTTCAATAGGGGGCCCGGGGAGCTGTTTTTT | TRBD1 | TRBJ2-2 | NA | TRBV24-1
CSASTGSRTQYF | TGCAGTGCCAGCACAGGCTCTAGGACGCAGTATTTT | NA | TRBJ2-3 | many | TRBV20-1
CASREAGFGTDTQYF | TGTGCCAGCAGGGAAGCGGGATTTGGCACAGATACGCAGTATTTT | TRBD2 | TRBJ2-3 | many | TRBV6-1
CASSQDIGAHSQYF | TGCGCCAGCAGCCAAGACATTGGCGCCCACTCGCAGTATTTT | NA | TRBJ2-3 | NA | TRBV4-3
CASSDSPKPQHF | TGTGCCAGCAGTGACTCCCCCAAGCCCCAGCATTTT | NA | TRBJ1-5 | NA | TRBV6-4
CASSPRTGLSTDTQYF | TGTGCCAGCAGTCCCCGAACGGGACTAAGCACAGATACGCAGTATTTT | TRBD2 | TRBJ2-3 | many | TRBV28
CASSHDRDRFYEQYF | TGCGCCAGCAGCCATGACCGGGACAGGTTCTACGAGCAGTACTTC | TRBD1 | TRBJ2-7 | NA | TRBV4-3
CASSAGQGSTDTQYF | TGCGCCAGCAGCGCAGGACAGGGATCCACAGATACGCAGTATTTT | TRBD1 | TRBJ2-3 | many | TRBV4-3
CASSLRSPQGVYEQYF | TGTGCCAGCAGTTTACGGTCCCCCCAGGGAGTCTACGAGCAGTACTTC | NA | TRBJ2-7 | many | TRBV12-3/TRBV12-4
CASSKRQGNEKLFF | TGTGCCAGCAGCAAAAGACAGGGGAATGAAAAACTGTTTTTT | NA | TRBJ1-4 | few | TRBV21-1
CASSYDRGSYGYTF | TGCGCCAGCAGCTACGACAGGGGATCCTATGGCTACACCTTC | TRBD1 | TRBJ1-2 | NA | TRBV5-1
CASSNLETQYF | TGTGCCAGCAGTAATCTTGAGACCCAGTACTTC | NA | TRBJ2-5 | many | TRBV6-5
CASGQDNSPLHF | TGTGCCAGCGGACAGGATAATTCACCCCTCCACTTT | TRBD1 | TRBJ1-6 | few | TRBV19
CASSLGRTPEAFF | TGTGCCAGCAGCTTGGGACGGACTCCGGAAGCTTTCTTT | NA | TRBJ1-1 | many | TRBV7-9
CASSAGQGALEQYF | TGTGCCAGCAGCGCAGGACAGGGGGCGCTTGAGCAGTACTTC | TRBD1 | TRBJ2-7 | few | TRBV9
CASSPHLALSSYNEQFF | TGCGCCAGCAGCCCCCACCTGGCCTTAAGCTCCTACAATGAGCAGTTCTTC | NA | TRBJ2-1 | NA | TRBV5-1
CASIDSSSTEAFF | TGCGCCAGCATTGACAGTTCTAGCACTGAAGCTTTCTTT | NA | TRBJ1-1 | many | TRBV5-1
CSARAREGPSYEQYF | TGCAGTGCTCGGGCCCGAGAGGGGCCCTCCTACGAGCAGTACTTC | NA | TRBJ2-7 | NA | TRBV20-1
CASSFRLGANTEAFF | TGTGCCAGCAGCTTTCGTTTGGGGGCGAACACTGAAGCTTTCTTT | NA | TRBJ1-1 | NA | TRBV13
CASSPKWPDTSYEQYF | TGTGCCAGCAGCCCCAAATGGCCCGACACCTCCTACGAGCAGTACTTC | NA | TRBJ2-7 | NA | TRBV7-9
CASSLSLEAALEQYF | TGTGCCAGCAGTTTATCCCTCGAGGCGGCCCTCGAGCAGTACTTC | NA | TRBJ2-7 | NA | TRBV27
CATSDPFGASGNNEQFF | TGTGCCACCAGTGATCCCTTTGGGGCCTCTGGGAACAATGAGCAGTTCTTC | NA | TRBJ2-1 | few | TRBV24-1
CATNVGLAVMNEQFF | TGTGCCACCAATGTGGGGCTAGCGGTAATGAATGAGCAGTTCTTC | TRBD2 | TRBJ2-1 | few | TRBV28
CASSDRQGTNTGELFF | TGTGCCAGCAGTGACCGACAGGGAACGAACACCGGGGAGCTGTTTTTT | TRBD1 | TRBJ2-2 | few | TRBV6-5
CASSYSSSGGANEQFF | TGTGCCAGCAGTTACTCGTCTAGCGGGGGGGCTAATGAGCAGTTCTTC | TRBD2 | TRBJ2-1 | few | TRBV6-5
CSVEEGLGVDYGYTF | TGCAGCGTTGAAGAGGGGTTAGGGGTAGACTATGGCTACACCTTC | NA | TRBJ1-2 | NA | TRBV29-1
CSALTFSGNTIYF | TGCAGTGCTTTAACCTTCTCTGGAAACACCATATATTTT | NA | TRBJ1-3 | NA | TRBV20-1
CSARDSAGFSHEQYF | TGCAGTGCTAGAGATTCAGCGGGTTTCTCCCACGAGCAGTACTTC | NA | TRBJ2-7 | NA | TRBV20-1
CASSLISGGSGANVLTF | TGTGCCAGCAGCTTAATTTCGGGAGGGTCTGGGGCCAACGTCCTGACTTTC | TRBD2 | TRBJ2-6 | many | TRBV7-6
CASSHRLAGGNTQDTQYF | TGCGCCAGCAGCCACAGACTAGCGGGGGGCAACACCCAAGATACCCAGTACTTC | TRBD2 | TRBJ2-5 | NA | TRBV4-1
CASSIGPYGYTF | TGTGCCAGTAGTATTGGTCCCTATGGCTACACCTTC | NA | TRBJ1-2 | few | TRBV19
CASSSPAGAAYEQYF | TGTGCCAGCAGCTCCCCAGCGGGGGCGGCCTACGAGCAGTACTTC | TRBD2 | TRBJ2-7 | NA | TRBV7-9
CASSSGQGATGYTF | TGCGCCAGCAGCTCCGGACAGGGGGCGACGGGCTACACCTTC | TRBD1 | TRBJ1-2 | NA | TRBV5-1
CASSQDLSPSTDTQYF | TGTGCCAGCAGCCAAGACCTCTCCCCTAGCACAGATACGCAGTATTTT | NA | TRBJ2-3 | many | TRBV14
CASSPGQLTYEQYF | TGTGCCAGCAGCCCGGGACAGCTAACCTACGAGCAGTACTTC | TRBD1 | TRBJ2-7 | many | TRBV27
CASSSLLEEDGYTF | TGTGCCAGCAGCTCCCTCTTGGAGGAGGACGGCTACACCTTC | NA | TRBJ1-2 | NA | TRBV7-8
CATSDLTSGIADTQYF | TGTGCCACCAGTGATTTGACTAGCGGGATTGCAGATACGCAGTATTTT | TRBD2 | TRBJ2-3 | NA | TRBV24-1
CASSGGEPEAFF | TGTGCCAGCAGCGGGGGGGAGCCTGAAGCTTTCTTT | NA | TRBJ1-1 | many | TRBV9
CASSVVERGLETQYF | TGTGCCAGCAGCGTAGTCGAGCGGGGATTGGAGACCCAGTACTTC | TRBD2 | TRBJ2-5 | many | TRBV9
CASSLAPGQGISEQYF | TGCGCCAGCAGCTTGGCCCCGGGACAGGGTATTTCCGAGCAGTACTTC | TRBD1 | TRBJ2-7 | many | TRBV5-1